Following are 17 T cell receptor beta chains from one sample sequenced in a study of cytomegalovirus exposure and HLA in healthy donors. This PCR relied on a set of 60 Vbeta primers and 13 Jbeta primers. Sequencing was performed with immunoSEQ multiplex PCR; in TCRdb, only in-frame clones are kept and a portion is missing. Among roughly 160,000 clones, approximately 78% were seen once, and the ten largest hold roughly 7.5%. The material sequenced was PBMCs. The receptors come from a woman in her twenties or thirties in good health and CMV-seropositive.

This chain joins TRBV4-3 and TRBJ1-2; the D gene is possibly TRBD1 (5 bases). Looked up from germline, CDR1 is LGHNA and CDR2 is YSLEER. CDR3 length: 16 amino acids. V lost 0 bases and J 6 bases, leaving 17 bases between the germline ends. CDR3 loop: CASSQDSGQGHHGYTF. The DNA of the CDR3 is TGCGCCAGCAGCCAAGATTCTGGCCAGGGCCATCATGGCTACACCTTC.

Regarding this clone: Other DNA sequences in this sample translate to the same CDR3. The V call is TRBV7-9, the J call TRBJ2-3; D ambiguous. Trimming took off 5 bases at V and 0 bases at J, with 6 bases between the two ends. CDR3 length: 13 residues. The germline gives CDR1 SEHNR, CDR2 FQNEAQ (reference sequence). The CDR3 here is CASSLSSTDTQYF. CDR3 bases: TGTGCCAGCAGCCTTTCTAGCACAGATACGCAGTATTTT.

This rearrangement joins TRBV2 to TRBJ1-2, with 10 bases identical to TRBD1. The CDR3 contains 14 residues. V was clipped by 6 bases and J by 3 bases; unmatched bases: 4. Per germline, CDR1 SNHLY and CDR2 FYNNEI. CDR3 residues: CASRGTGAHYGYTF. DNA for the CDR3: TGTGCCAGCAGAGGGACAGGGGCCCACTATGGCTACACCTTC.

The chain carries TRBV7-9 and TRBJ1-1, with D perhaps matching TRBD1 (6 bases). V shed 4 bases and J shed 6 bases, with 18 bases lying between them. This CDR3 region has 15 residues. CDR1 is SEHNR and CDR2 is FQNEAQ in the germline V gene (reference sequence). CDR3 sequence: CASSSFRGQFPEAFF. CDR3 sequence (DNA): TGTGCCAGCAGCTCATTTCGAGGACAGTTTCCTGAAGCTTTCTTT.

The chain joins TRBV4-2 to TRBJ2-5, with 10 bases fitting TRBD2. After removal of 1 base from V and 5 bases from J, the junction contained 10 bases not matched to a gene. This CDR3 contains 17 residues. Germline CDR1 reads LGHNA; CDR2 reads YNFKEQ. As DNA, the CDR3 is TGTGCCAGCAGCCAAGGTCCTAGCGGGGGACTCGGGGAGACCCAGTACTTC. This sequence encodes CASSQGPSGGLGETQYF.

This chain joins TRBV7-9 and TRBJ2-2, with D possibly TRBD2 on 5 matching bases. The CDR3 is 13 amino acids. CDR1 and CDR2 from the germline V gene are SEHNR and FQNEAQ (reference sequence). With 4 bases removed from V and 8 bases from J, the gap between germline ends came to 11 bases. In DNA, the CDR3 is TGTGCCAGCAGCTCCTGGACTGTTGGGGAGCTGTTTTTT. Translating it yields CASSSWTVGELFF.

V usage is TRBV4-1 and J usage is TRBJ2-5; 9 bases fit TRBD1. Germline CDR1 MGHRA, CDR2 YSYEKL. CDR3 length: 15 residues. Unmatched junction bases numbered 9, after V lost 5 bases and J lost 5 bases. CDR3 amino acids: CASSNGQGLVETQYF. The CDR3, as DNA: TGCGCCAGCAGCAACGGACAGGGGTTAGTCGAGACCCAGTACTTC.

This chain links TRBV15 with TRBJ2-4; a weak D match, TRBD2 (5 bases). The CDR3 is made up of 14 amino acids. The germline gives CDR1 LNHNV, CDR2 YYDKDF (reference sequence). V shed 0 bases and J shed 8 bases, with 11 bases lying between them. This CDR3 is CATSRDGSGDIQYF. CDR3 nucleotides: TGTGCCACCAGCAGAGACGGTTCCGGGGACATTCAGTACTTC.

The CDR3 DNA follows: TGCGCCAGCAGCTTGTTTGGGACTAGCGGCCACAATGAGCAGTTCTTC. Its protein product is CASSLFGTSGHNEQFF. The chain has TRBV5-1 and TRBJ2-1; 11 bases are a match to TRBD2. In germline, CDR1 is SGHRS, CDR2 YFSETQ. This CDR3 contains 16 residues. The V gene end was trimmed by 1 base and the J gene end by 5 bases; junction bases not matched to a gene: 5.

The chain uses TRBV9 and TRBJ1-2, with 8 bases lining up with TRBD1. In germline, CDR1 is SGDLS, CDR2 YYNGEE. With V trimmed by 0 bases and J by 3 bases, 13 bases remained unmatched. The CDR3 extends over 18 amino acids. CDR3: CASSVVSGQGGNYYGYTF. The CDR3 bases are TGTGCCAGCAGCGTAGTCTCCGGACAGGGTGGGAACTACTATGGCTACACCTTC. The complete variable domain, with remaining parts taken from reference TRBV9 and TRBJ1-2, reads DSGVTQTPKHLITATGQRVTLRCSPRSGDLSVYWYQQSLDQGLQFLIQYYNGEERAKGNILERFSAQQFPDLHSELNLSSLELGDSALYFCASSVVSGQGGNYYGYTFGSGTRLTVV.

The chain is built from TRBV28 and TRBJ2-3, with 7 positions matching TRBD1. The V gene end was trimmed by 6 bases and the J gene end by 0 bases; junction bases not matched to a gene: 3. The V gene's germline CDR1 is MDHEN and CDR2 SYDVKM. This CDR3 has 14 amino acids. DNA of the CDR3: TGTGCCAGCAGACCGGGACAGAGCACAGATACGCAGTATTTT. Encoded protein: CASRPGQSTDTQYF.

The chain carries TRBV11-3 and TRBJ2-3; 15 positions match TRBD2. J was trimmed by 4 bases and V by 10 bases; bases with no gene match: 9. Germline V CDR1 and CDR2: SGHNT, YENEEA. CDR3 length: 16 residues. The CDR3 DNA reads TGTGCCAACGGACTAGCGGGGGGGCCAGGCCCAGATACGCAGTATTTT. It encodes CANGLAGGPGPDTQYF.

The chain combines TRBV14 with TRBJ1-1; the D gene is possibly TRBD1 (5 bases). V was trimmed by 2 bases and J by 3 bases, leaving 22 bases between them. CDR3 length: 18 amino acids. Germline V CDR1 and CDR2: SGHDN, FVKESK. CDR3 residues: CASSQNLQGTASDTEAFF. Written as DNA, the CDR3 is TGTGCCAGCAGCCAAAACCTCCAGGGAACAGCATCGGACACTGAAGCTTTCTTT.

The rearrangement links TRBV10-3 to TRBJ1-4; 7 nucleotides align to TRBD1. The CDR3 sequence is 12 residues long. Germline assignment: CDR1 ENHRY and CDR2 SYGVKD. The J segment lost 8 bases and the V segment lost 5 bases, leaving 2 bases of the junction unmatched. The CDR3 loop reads CAISRDSEKLFF. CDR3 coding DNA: TGTGCCATCAGTAGGGACAGCGAAAAACTGTTTTTT.

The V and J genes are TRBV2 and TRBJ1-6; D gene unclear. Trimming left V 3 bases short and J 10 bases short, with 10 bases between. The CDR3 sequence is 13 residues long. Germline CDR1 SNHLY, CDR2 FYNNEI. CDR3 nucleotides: TGTGCCAGCAGTGACGAGGTGGAGTCACCCCTCCACTTT. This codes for CASSDEVESPLHF. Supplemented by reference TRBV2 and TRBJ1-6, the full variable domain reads EPEVTQTPSHQVTQMGQEVILRCVPISNHLYFYWYRQILGQKVEFLVSFYNNEISEKSEIFDDQFSVERPDGSNFTLKIRSTKLEDSAMYFCASSDEVESPLHFGNGTRLTVT.

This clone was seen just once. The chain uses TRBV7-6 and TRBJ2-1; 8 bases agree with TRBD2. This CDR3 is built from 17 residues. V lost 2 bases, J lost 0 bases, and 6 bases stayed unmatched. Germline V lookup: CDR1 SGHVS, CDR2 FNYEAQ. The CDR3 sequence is CASSLKAGAPSYNEQFF. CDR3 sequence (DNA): TGTGCCAGCAGCTTAAAAGCGGGGGCGCCCTCCTACAATGAGCAGTTCTTC.

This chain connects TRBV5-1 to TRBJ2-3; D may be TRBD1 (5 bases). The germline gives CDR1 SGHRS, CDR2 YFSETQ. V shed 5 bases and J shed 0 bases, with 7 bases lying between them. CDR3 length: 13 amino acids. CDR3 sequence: CASRGQSTDTQYF. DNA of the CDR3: TGCGCCAGCAGGGGGCAGAGCACAGATACGCAGTATTTT.